This is a list of T cell receptor beta chains from one sample in a study of cytomegalovirus exposure and HLA in healthy donors. Sequencing was performed with immunoSEQ multiplex PCR; in TCRdb, only in-frame clones are kept and a portion is missing. Of 150,000 to 200,000 clones listed, around 76% are singletons. Sequenced: PBMCs. These receptors all come from a woman aged 40 to 55 in good health and CMV-seronegative. Each CDR3 is given with its conserved first and last residue. A D gene is named only where the DNA matches it firmly. Where a row states a size, it is once, few, many or the class of an expanded clone; other rows omit it.

j_call: TRBJ2-1
v_call: TRBV13
clone_size: .
d_call: TRBD2
cdr3_nt: TGTGCCAGCAGCCCTCGGACTAGCGGGACGGCCTACAATGAGCAGTTCTTC
cdr3_aa: CASSPRTSGTAYNEQFF

j_call: TRBJ1-1
v_call: TRBV11-2
clone_size: .
d_call: TRBD1
cdr3_nt: TGTGCCAGCAGCTTCAGGGGGCACACTGAAGCTTTCTTT
cdr3_aa: CASSFRGHTEAFF

j_call: TRBJ1-1
v_call: TRBV11-3
clone_size: few
d_call: TRBD1
cdr3_nt: TGTGCCAGCAGCTTAGATCTAGGGGGCTCAGACACTGAAGCTTTCTTT
cdr3_aa: CASSLDLGGSDTEAFF

j_call: TRBJ1-2
v_call: TRBV5-4
clone_size: .
d_call: TRBD1
cdr3_nt: TGTGCCAGCAGCCGTGAATCAGGGGGTGGGGGCTACACCTTC
cdr3_aa: CASSRESGGGGYTF

j_call: TRBJ2-5
v_call: TRBV18
clone_size: .
d_call: TRBD1
cdr3_nt: TGTGCCAGCTCACCTCGGCGGGACAGGCCACAAGAGACCCAGTACTTC
cdr3_aa: CASSPRRDRPQETQYF

j_call: TRBJ2-1
v_call: TRBV19
clone_size: .
d_call: .
cdr3_nt: TGTGCCAGTAGTAGGGGGGGCCAGTTTTCCTCCTACAATGAGCAGTTCTTC
cdr3_aa: CASSRGGQFSSYNEQFF

j_call: TRBJ2-5
v_call: TRBV5-1
clone_size: .
d_call: TRBD2
cdr3_nt: TGCGCCAGCAGCTTAGGACTAGCGGTGAACCAAGAGACCCAGTACTTC
cdr3_aa: CASSLGLAVNQETQYF

j_call: TRBJ2-5
v_call: TRBV21-1
clone_size: .
d_call: .
cdr3_nt: TGTGCCAGCAGCTCCCCTAGCGGACCTGCCCCAGGGGTGGTGTACTTC
cdr3_aa: CASSSPSGPAPGVVYF

j_call: TRBJ2-3
v_call: TRBV5-1
clone_size: few
d_call: TRBD2
cdr3_nt: TGCGCCAGCAGCTCTACTAGCGATAGGGATACGCAGTATTTT
cdr3_aa: CASSSTSDRDTQYF

j_call: TRBJ2-3
v_call: TRBV29-1
clone_size: .
d_call: TRBD2
cdr3_nt: TGCAGCGTTGTGAAGGTCGCCGGGAGGGATACGCAGTATTTT
cdr3_aa: CSVVKVAGRDTQYF

j_call: TRBJ1-5
v_call: TRBV2
clone_size: .
d_call: TRBD1
cdr3_nt: TGTGCCAGCACCTCGGACAGGGGCAATCAGCCCCAGCATTTT
cdr3_aa: CASTSDRGNQPQHF

j_call: TRBJ1-4
v_call: TRBV7-9
clone_size: once
d_call: .
cdr3_nt: TGTGCCAGCAGCTCTTCCTTTAATGAAAAACTGTTTTTT
cdr3_aa: CASSSSFNEKLFF

j_call: TRBJ1-2
v_call: TRBV10-3
clone_size: .
d_call: .
cdr3_nt: TGTGCCATCAGTGGACAGCATAACTATGGCTACACCTTC
cdr3_aa: CAISGQHNYGYTF

j_call: TRBJ2-1
v_call: TRBV7-6
clone_size: .
d_call: TRBD1
cdr3_nt: TGTGCCAGCAGCTTAGTGACAGGGGGTAACAATGAGCAGTTCTTC
cdr3_aa: CASSLVTGGNNEQFF

j_call: TRBJ2-7
v_call: TRBV13
clone_size: once
d_call: TRBD2
cdr3_nt: TGTGCCAGCAGCCTGGGTAGCGGGAGTTTCGAGCAGTACTTC
cdr3_aa: CASSLGSGSFEQYF

j_call: TRBJ2-1
v_call: TRBV19
clone_size: .
d_call: .
cdr3_nt: TGTGCCAGTAGTACTTCTCCGAGCGCGCGGAATGAGCAGTTCTTC
cdr3_aa: CASSTSPSARNEQFF

j_call: TRBJ1-4
v_call: TRBV23-1
clone_size: .
d_call: .
cdr3_nt: TGCGCCAGCAGACGTGGAGGGAATGAAAAACTGTTTTTT
cdr3_aa: CASRRGGNEKLFF

j_call: TRBJ2-7
v_call: TRBV6-1
clone_size: .
d_call: .
cdr3_nt: TGTGCCAGCAGTGAAATCGGAGCCTACGAGCAGTACTTC
cdr3_aa: CASSEIGAYEQYF

j_call: TRBJ2-1
v_call: TRBV2
clone_size: .
d_call: .
cdr3_nt: TGTGCCAGCAGCCCCAAACTAGGTAGTGAGCAGTTCTTC
cdr3_aa: CASSPKLGSEQFF

j_call: TRBJ1-3
v_call: TRBV29-1
clone_size: once
d_call: .
cdr3_nt: TGCAGCGTTGAAGTGACAATCAACTCTGGAAACACCATATATTTT
cdr3_aa: CSVEVTINSGNTIYF

j_call: TRBJ2-3
v_call: TRBV4-1
clone_size: .
d_call: TRBD1
cdr3_nt: TGCGCCAGCAGCCAATTGACAGGGGGCACAGATACGCAGTATTTT
cdr3_aa: CASSQLTGGTDTQYF

j_call: TRBJ1-2
v_call: TRBV4-2
clone_size: .
d_call: .
cdr3_nt: TGTGCCAGCAGCCAAGATCGTTCTAGACAGTCCATCTATGGCTACACCTTC
cdr3_aa: CASSQDRSRQSIYGYTF

j_call: TRBJ2-7
v_call: TRBV7-8
clone_size: .
d_call: TRBD1
cdr3_nt: TGTGCCAGCAGTTCAGACAGGGGGCCTTCCTACGAGCAGTACTTC
cdr3_aa: CASSSDRGPSYEQYF

j_call: TRBJ2-1
v_call: TRBV5-1
clone_size: .
d_call: TRBD2
cdr3_nt: TGCGCCAGCAGCCAAGAGCGGGAAGAGGATGAGCAGTTCTTC
cdr3_aa: CASSQEREEDEQFF

j_call: TRBJ2-2
v_call: TRBV9
clone_size: .
d_call: TRBD2
cdr3_nt: TGTGCCAGCAGCGTGGTAGCGGGAGGAATCGGGGAGCTGTTTTTT
cdr3_aa: CASSVVAGGIGELFF

j_call: TRBJ2-7
v_call: TRBV6-5
clone_size: .
d_call: TRBD2
cdr3_nt: TGTGCCAGCAGATCTAGCGGCTCAAGCTCCTACGAGCAGTACTTC
cdr3_aa: CASRSSGSSSYEQYF

j_call: TRBJ2-1
v_call: TRBV18
clone_size: .
d_call: TRBD2
cdr3_nt: TGTGCCAGCTCACTCGGGACTAGTAGGGGTGAGCAGTTCTTC
cdr3_aa: CASSLGTSRGEQFF

j_call: TRBJ2-7
v_call: TRBV6-6
clone_size: .
d_call: TRBD2
cdr3_nt: TGTGCCAGCAGCCAGGGACTAGCCTTCTCAATATACTTC
cdr3_aa: CASSQGLAFSIYF

j_call: TRBJ2-7
v_call: TRBV11-1
clone_size: .
d_call: .
cdr3_nt: TGTGCCAGCAGCTTAGAGGCGGTTGCCTACGAGCAGTACTTC
cdr3_aa: CASSLEAVAYEQYF

j_call: TRBJ1-2
v_call: TRBV19
clone_size: .
d_call: .
cdr3_nt: TGTGCCAGTGCGACAGGAGCAGCTAACTATGGCTACACCTTC
cdr3_aa: CASATGAANYGYTF

j_call: TRBJ1-5
v_call: TRBV6-6
clone_size: .
d_call: .
cdr3_nt: TGTGCCAGCGGCCAGGACTCCTATCAGCCCCAGCATTTT
cdr3_aa: CASGQDSYQPQHF

j_call: TRBJ2-7
v_call: TRBV7-7
clone_size: few
d_call: TRBD1
cdr3_nt: TGTGCTAGCAGCCTGAGGACAGGGGGTGCCTACGAGCAGTACTTC
cdr3_aa: CASSLRTGGAYEQYF

j_call: TRBJ1-1
v_call: TRBV25-1
clone_size: once
d_call: TRBD1
cdr3_nt: TGTGCCAGCAGCCCTGCCGGGACAGATGAAGCTTTCTTT
cdr3_aa: CASSPAGTDEAFF

j_call: TRBJ2-1
v_call: TRBV28
clone_size: once
d_call: TRBD2
cdr3_nt: TGTGCCAGCAGTCACGGGGGGATTACCGGGGAGTCGCAGTTCTTC
cdr3_aa: CASSHGGITGESQFF

j_call: TRBJ1-5
v_call: TRBV2
clone_size: few
d_call: TRBD1
cdr3_nt: TGTGCCAGCAGGGGGACAGTCAATCAGCCCCAGCATTTT
cdr3_aa: CASRGTVNQPQHF

j_call: TRBJ1-1
v_call: TRBV19
clone_size: .
d_call: TRBD1
cdr3_nt: TGTGCCAGTAGTGACCCAAGGGCTCAGGGGGCGTACACTGAAGCTTTCTTT
cdr3_aa: CASSDPRAQGAYTEAFF

j_call: TRBJ1-1
v_call: TRBV6-1
clone_size: once
d_call: .
cdr3_nt: TGTGCCAGCAGTGAAGGGGCCACTTTACTTGAAGCTTTCTTT
cdr3_aa: CASSEGATLLEAFF

j_call: TRBJ2-7
v_call: TRBV7-3
clone_size: .
d_call: TRBD2
cdr3_nt: TGTGCCAGCAGCTTTGCAGCGGGATTGGTCTACGAGCAGTACTTC
cdr3_aa: CASSFAAGLVYEQYF

j_call: TRBJ2-3
v_call: TRBV28
clone_size: .
d_call: TRBD2
cdr3_nt: TGTGCCAGCAGCCCTTTAATAGCGGGAGAGGTAGGAGATACGCAGTATTTT
cdr3_aa: CASSPLIAGEVGDTQYF

j_call: TRBJ1-3
v_call: TRBV30
clone_size: .
d_call: .
cdr3_nt: TGTGCCTGGACCCGGGCGAACAGGGGAAACACCATATATTTT
cdr3_aa: CAWTRANRGNTIYF

j_call: TRBJ2-7
v_call: TRBV28
clone_size: once
d_call: .
cdr3_nt: TGTGCCAGCAGTTTAATCGGGAGATCTTCCTACGAGCAGTACTTC
cdr3_aa: CASSLIGRSSYEQYF

j_call: TRBJ1-1
v_call: TRBV27
clone_size: .
d_call: .
cdr3_nt: TGTGCCAGCAGTCTCAGCAGGGTGTTACCTGAAGCTTTCTTT
cdr3_aa: CASSLSRVLPEAFF

j_call: TRBJ1-4
v_call: TRBV5-1
clone_size: .
d_call: .
cdr3_nt: TGCGCCAGCAGCTTGGCAGCCGCGGCAGGGCCAACTAATGAAAAACTGTTTTTT
cdr3_aa: CASSLAAAAGPTNEKLFF

j_call: TRBJ2-3
v_call: TRBV18
clone_size: .
d_call: TRBD2
cdr3_nt: TGTGCCAGCTCACCACGCTCACTAGCGGGAGGGCCCCCAGATACGCAGTATTTT
cdr3_aa: CASSPRSLAGGPPDTQYF